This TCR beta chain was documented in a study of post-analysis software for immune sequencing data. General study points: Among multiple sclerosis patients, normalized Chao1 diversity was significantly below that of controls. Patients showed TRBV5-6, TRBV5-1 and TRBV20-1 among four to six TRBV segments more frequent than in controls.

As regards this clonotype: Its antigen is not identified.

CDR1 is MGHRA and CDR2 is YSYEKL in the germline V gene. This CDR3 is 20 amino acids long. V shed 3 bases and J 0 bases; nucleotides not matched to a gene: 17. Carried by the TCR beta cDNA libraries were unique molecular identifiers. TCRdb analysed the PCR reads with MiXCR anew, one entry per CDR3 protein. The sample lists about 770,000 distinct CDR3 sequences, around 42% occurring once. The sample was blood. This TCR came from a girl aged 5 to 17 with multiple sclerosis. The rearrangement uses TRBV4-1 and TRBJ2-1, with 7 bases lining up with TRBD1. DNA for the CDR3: TGCGCCAGCAGCCACCCCGGACAGGCGACCTTTAAGAGCTCCTACAATGAGCAGTTCTTC. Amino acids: CASSHPGQATFKSSYNEQFF.